This T cell receptor beta chain emerged from a study of shared clonotypes between healthy human individuals. At the level of the study: Each donor's CD8 memory used one plate, CD8 naive two, each CD4 subset three. Study conclusions and caveats: Across subsets, estimated richness was generally greater for naive than for memory populations.

About this clone: What it recognizes is unknown.

Method: immunoSEQ multiplex PCR; TCRdb's copy keeps in-frame clones and lacks some. The repertoire holds about 2.3 million clones, approximately 90% seen once, with 0.3% to 0.45% in the top ten. Recent vaccinations or acute infections were absent in the healthy HIV-negative adult donors. All the donors were Caucasian adults who lived in Nashville, Tennessee. V gave up 8 bases and J gave up 7 bases, with 17 bases separating them. Germline V gene sequence: CDR1 MNHEY, CDR2 SMNVEV (reference sequence). This CDR3 contains 13 residues. The receptor comes from a man between 18 and 35 years old in good health. Some clones in this sample may be carry-over from other donors' samples. Material: naive CD4+ T cells from PBMCs. Subset denoted: CD45RA+ positively selected. The chain employs TRBV27 and TRBJ1-2; a weak D match, TRBD1 (5 bases). This CDR3 reads CASGSMQGLGYTF. The CDR3 nucleotides are TGTGCCAGCGGATCGATGCAGGGACTTGGCTACACCTTC.